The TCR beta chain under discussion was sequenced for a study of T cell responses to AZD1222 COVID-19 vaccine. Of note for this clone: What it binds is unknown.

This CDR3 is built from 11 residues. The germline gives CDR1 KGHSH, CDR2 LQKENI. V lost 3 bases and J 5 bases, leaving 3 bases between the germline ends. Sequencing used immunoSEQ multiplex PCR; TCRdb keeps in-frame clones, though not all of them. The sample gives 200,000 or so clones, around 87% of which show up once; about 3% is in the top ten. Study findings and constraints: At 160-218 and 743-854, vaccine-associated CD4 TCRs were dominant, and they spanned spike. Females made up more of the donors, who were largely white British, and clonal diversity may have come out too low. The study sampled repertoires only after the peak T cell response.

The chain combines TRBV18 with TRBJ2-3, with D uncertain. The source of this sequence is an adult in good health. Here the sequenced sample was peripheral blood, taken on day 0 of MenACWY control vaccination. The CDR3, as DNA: TGTGCCAGCTCACCGCAAGATACGCAGTATTTT. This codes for CASSPQDTQYF.